The 10 T cell receptor beta chains given below trace back to one sample, sequenced in a study of blood T cell repertoires in COVID-19. Profiling relied on immunoSEQ multiplex PCR, and the TCRdb table lists in-frame clones only, not all of them. Altogether approximately 200,000 clones are present, 70% to 90% being singletons, with the ten largest covering approximately 11%. The sequenced sample was peripheral blood. The receptors were gathered from a human donor with active or convalescent COVID-19. The donor label of this sample is uncertain.

The chain recombines TRBV4-1 with TRBJ2-1; 8 bases fit TRBD2. Germline-derived CDR1 and CDR2 are MGHRA and YSYEKL. The J segment lost 5 bases and the V segment lost 4 bases, leaving 13 bases of the junction unmatched. The CDR3 contains 17 residues. CDR3 DNA sequence: TGCGCCAGCAGCCTCCTAGAAAGGGGACTAGGAAACAATGAGCAGTTCTTC. It codes for CASSLLERGLGNNEQFF.

CDR3 residues: CASSFGLFGEQYF. DNA for the CDR3: TGTGCCAGCAGCTTCGGGTTGTTCGGCGAGCAGTACTTC. The chain joins TRBV11-3 to TRBJ2-7, with no clear D. CDR3 size: 13 residues. The germline V gene encodes CDR1 SGHNT and CDR2 YENEEA. The V gene lost 3 bases and the J gene lost 6 bases, with 12 bases spanning the gap.

J is TRBJ1-2 and V is TRBV25-1; D perhaps matches TRBD1 (6 bases). The germline CDR1 and CDR2 sequences are MGHDK and SYGVNS. The length of the CDR3 is 13 residues. V dropped 8 bases and J dropped 8 bases, with 18 bases sitting between them. CDR3 sequence: CASYRGGAVGYTF. In nucleotides, the CDR3 is TGTGCCAGCTATAGGGGGGGCGCGGTCGGCTACACCTTC.

This chain links TRBV5-5 with TRBJ2-4; D remains unclear. V gave up 0 bases and J gave up 2 bases, with 9 bases separating them. The CDR3 is made up of 15 amino acids. Per germline, CDR1 SGHKS and CDR2 YYEKEE (reference sequence). CDR3 nucleotide sequence: TGTGCCAGCAGCTTGGACTGGTTAACCAAAAACATTCAGTACTTC. Protein sequence: CASSLDWLTKNIQYF.

This chain joins TRBV7-9 and TRBJ1-1; 7 bases are shared with TRBD1. V was clipped by 1 base and J by 7 bases; unmatched bases: 9. The CDR3 consists of 15 residues. The germline gives CDR1 SEHNR, CDR2 FQNEAQ (reference sequence). CDR3 in amino acids: CASSLGDREFGEAFF. As DNA, the CDR3 is TGTGCCAGCAGCTTAGGTGACAGGGAATTTGGTGAAGCTTTCTTT.

This chain joins TRBV4-2 and TRBJ2-3; 15 bases agree with TRBD2. V shed 1 base, J shed 4 bases, and the junction held 0 bases outside the gene matches. The germline CDR1 and CDR2 sequences are LGHNA and YNFKEQ. This CDR3 spans 16 amino acids. The DNA of the CDR3 is TGTGCCAGCAGCCAAGGGACTAGCGGGGGGGCAGATACGCAGTATTTT. This codes for CASSQGTSGGADTQYF.

For the CDR3, the DNA is TGTGCCAGCAGCCCCAGTAGAATAGCGGGAGGGCCTCGGGAGACCCAGTACTTC. Translating gives CASSPSRIAGGPRETQYF. V and J are TRBV25-1 and TRBJ2-5; 11 bases align to TRBD2. Looked up from germline, CDR1 is MGHDK and CDR2 is SYGVNS. Unmatched junction bases numbered 17, after V lost 6 bases and J lost 5 bases. The CDR3 contains 18 residues. The full variable domain, completed using reference TRBV25-1 and TRBJ2-5, is EADIYQTPRYLVIGTGKKITLECSQTMGHDKMYWYQQDPGMELHLIHYSYGVNSTEKGDLSSESTVSRIRTEHFPLTLESARPSHTSQYLCASSPSRIAGGPRETQYFGPGTRLLVL.

The chain's CDR3 is CASSASRWEETQYF. The CDR3 bases are TGCGCCAGCAGTGCCTCGCGGTGGGAGGAGACCCAGTACTTC. The chain combines TRBV10-1 with TRBJ2-5, with D possibly being TRBD2 (5 bases). Trimming took off 4 bases at V and 5 bases at J, with 14 bases between the two ends. The V gene's germline CDR1 is WNHNN and CDR2 SYGVQD (reference sequence). CDR3 size: 14 residues.

The chain couples TRBV27 to TRBJ2-2; D perhaps matches TRBD1 (6 bases). There are 13 residues in the CDR3. Germline loops: CDR1 MNHEY, CDR2 SMNVEV (reference sequence). Trimming left V 10 bases short and J 6 bases short, with 15 bases between. CDR3 DNA: TGTGCCATCGGACAGAGTTGGCCCGGGGAGCTGTTTTTT. Its translation is CAIGQSWPGELFF.

This rearrangement joins TRBV2 to TRBJ1-4; no definite D call. V lost 2 bases to trimming and J lost 7 bases, with 5 bases between them. This CDR3 contains 12 residues. Germline V CDR1 and CDR2: SNHLY, FYNNEI. This CDR3 is CASSEFIEKLFF. Here the CDR3 DNA reads TGTGCCAGCAGTGAATTTATTGAAAAACTGTTTTTT.